The next 8 T cell receptor beta chains were all read from a single sample in a study of T cells in Graves' hyperthyroidism and ophthalmopathy. Amplified TCR beta CDR3 regions came from RNA transcripts. TCR CDR3 underwent first-round RT-PCR with the HTBI primer set. TCRdb analysed the multiplex PCR reads with MiXCR anew, one entry per CDR3 protein. The sample records about 180,000 distinct CDR3 sequences, over 15% being singletons. The sample consisted of blood. These receptors all stem from a woman aged 45-59 years with Graves' hyperthyroidism.

This clonotype was picked up a small number of times. The chain employs TRBV19 and TRBJ2-3; a possible D gene is TRBD1 (6 bases). V gave up 5 bases and J gave up 0 bases, with 12 bases separating them. Germline CDR1 reads LNHDA; CDR2 reads SQIVND (reference sequence). This CDR3 region has 15 residues. This CDR3 is CASSSTGSSTDTQYF. As DNA, the CDR3 is TGTGCCAGTAGTTCTACAGGGAGTAGCACAGATACGCAGTATTTT.

This clonotype showed up just a few times. One base away lies a much larger clone, so this may be a sequencing read error. This chain uses TRBV7-2 with TRBJ2-5, with D possibly TRBD2 on 7 matching bases. CDR3 length: 15 amino acids. Germline V gene data show CDR1 as SGHTA and CDR2 as FQGNSA. CDR3 nucleotide sequence: TGTGCCAGCAACTTAGGGGGGGGCCGAGGGGAGACCCAGTACTTC. Protein product: CASNLGGGRGETQYF.

This clonotype was counted many times. The rearrangement joins TRBV24-1 to TRBJ2-2, with a possible D match to TRBD1 (6 bases). The CDR3 runs to 14 residues. Germline V CDR1 and CDR2: KGHDR, SFDVKD. V shed 5 bases and J shed 4 bases, with 10 bases lying between them. The DNA for the CDR3 is TGTGCCACCAGTGGGCTGACAGGCACCGGGGAGCTGTTTTTT. Its translation is CATSGLTGTGELFF.

The sample holds many counts of this clonotype. The chain links TRBV12-3 or TRBV12-4 to TRBJ2-7, with 10 bases lining up with TRBD1. The junction had 9 bases not matched to a gene; V was cut back by 7 bases and J by 6 bases. This CDR3 contains 14 residues. CDR3 in amino acids: CASIRDRGKGEQYF. As DNA, the CDR3 is TGTGCCAGCATCCGGGACAGGGGCAAGGGCGAGCAGTACTTC.

This clonotype has a count of ten or more. This chain joins TRBV12-3 or TRBV12-4 and TRBJ1-4; no reliable D call. The length of the CDR3 is 13 residues. Between the trimmed V and J ends, which lost 0 bases and 9 bases, there was a span of 8 bases. CDR3 coding DNA: TGTGCCAGCAGTTTAGCGCTACTTCAAAAACTGTTTTTT. Translated, it gives CASSLALLQKLFF.

This clonotype was counted many times. V is TRBV11-2 and J is TRBJ1-2, with 10 bases fitting TRBD1. The CDR3 runs to 15 residues. Losses at the gene ends were 2 bases for V and 8 bases for J; bases not matched to a gene: 8. Germline values: CDR1 SGHAT, CDR2 FQNNGV. The CDR3 protein is CASSLIGTGASGYTF. In DNA form, the CDR3 reads TGTGCCAGCAGCTTAATCGGGACAGGGGCATCGGGCTACACCTTC. The complete variable domain, with remaining parts taken from reference TRBV11-2 and TRBJ1-2, reads EAGVAQSPRYKIIEKRQSVAFWCNPISGHATLYWYQQILGQGPKLLIQFQNNGVVDDSQLPKDRFSAERLKGVDSTLKIQPAKLEDSAVYLCASSLIGTGASGYTFGSGTRLTVV.

This clonotype was detected many times. The V and J genes are TRBV28 and TRBJ2-3; TRBD2 agrees at 8 bases. CDR3 length equals 15 residues. Germline V gene lookup returns CDR1 MDHEN and CDR2 SYDVKM. J gave up 0 bases and V 4 bases, and 3 bases lay outside the gene matches. This CDR3 is CASSSRGGSTDTQYF. CDR3 in DNA: TGTGCCAGCAGTTCCCGGGGGGGCAGCACAGATACGCAGTATTTT. The whole variable domain, filled in from reference TRBV28 and TRBJ2-3, reads DVKVTQSSRYLVKRTGEKVFLECVQDMDHENMFWYRQDPGLGLRLIYFSYDVKMKEKGDIPEGYSVSREKKERFSLILESASTNQTSMYLCASSSRGGSTDTQYFGPGTRLTVL.

The rearrangement joins TRBV5-1 to TRBJ1-2; 10 bases match TRBD1. Trimming took 4 bases from V and 5 from J; bases not matched to a gene: 11. Germline loops: CDR1 SGHRS, CDR2 YFSETQ. There are 16 residues in the CDR3. CDR3 sequence reads: CASSIGQGEIGYGYTF. For the CDR3, the DNA is TGCGCCAGCAGCATTGGACAGGGGGAAATCGGGTATGGCTACACCTTC.